The 20 T cell receptor beta chains listed next were all sequenced from one sample in a study of control samples from healthy donors and cancer patients. Method: immunoSEQ multiplex PCR; TCRdb's copy keeps in-frame clones and lacks some. The table lists 350,000 to 450,000 clones, about nine tenths of them singletons. Sequencing was performed on PBMCs. Source of these receptors: a middle-aged man with head and neck cancer.

This clone was seen more than once but under ten times. V and J are TRBV12-3 or TRBV12-4 and TRBJ1-2, with D perhaps matching TRBD1 (5 bases). This CDR3 comprises 12 residues. V was trimmed by 2 bases and J by 7 bases, leaving 8 bases between them. Here the CDR3 reads CASSLLGGGYTF. The CDR3, as DNA: TGTGCCAGCAGTTTATTGGGGGGTGGCTACACCTTC.

This sequence joins TRBV5-1 and TRBJ2-7, with D possibly TRBD1 on 6 matching bases. Germline lookup yields CDR1 SGHRS and CDR2 YFSETQ. This CDR3 region has 15 residues. Trimming took off 1 base at V and 6 bases at J, with 17 bases between the two ends. As DNA, the CDR3 is TGCGCCAGCAGCTTGTCGGGACAATCGACGGGCGAGCAGTACTTC. It codes for CASSLSGQSTGEQYF.

The V gene is TRBV11-2, the J gene TRBJ2-7; TRBD1 matches 7 bases. Germline assignment: CDR1 SGHAT and CDR2 FQNNGV. Trimming removed 5 bases from V and 7 bases from J; junction bases left unmatched: 8. The CDR3 loop spans 13 amino acids. The CDR3 region is CASSRDRAREQYF. As DNA, the CDR3 is TGTGCCAGCAGCCGAGACAGGGCTCGGGAGCAGTACTTC.

The rearrangement links TRBV20-1 to TRBJ1-2; D unclear. The CDR3 contains 9 residues. Per germline, CDR1 DFQATT and CDR2 SNEGSKA (reference sequence). Trimming removed 4 bases at V and 7 bases at J, with 4 bases between. The CDR3 spells CSAKGGYTF. DNA for the CDR3: TGCAGTGCTAAGGGTGGCTACACCTTC.

The chain carries TRBV30 and TRBJ2-7, with D possibly being TRBD1 (7 bases). The germline gives CDR1 GTSNPN, CDR2 SVGIG (reference sequence). This CDR3 spans 13 amino acids. Trimming stripped 3 bases from V and 3 bases from J, with 12 bases between. DNA of the CDR3: TGTGCCTGGAGGACAGGGAGGCTCTACGAGCAGTACTTC. Protein sequence: CAWRTGRLYEQYF.

V gene TRBV6-5 combines with J gene TRBJ2-3, with 9 bases aligning to TRBD2. This CDR3 contains 15 residues. The V and J ends lost 2 bases and 3 bases, in that order; junction bases with no gene match: 3. Germline V lookup: CDR1 MNHEY, CDR2 SVGAGI. CDR3 loop: CASSYTGLATDTQYF. The CDR3 coding sequence is TGTGCCAGCAGTTACACTGGACTAGCGACAGATACGCAGTATTTT.

The V and J genes are TRBV30 and TRBJ1-1, with D tentatively TRBD1 (5 bases). CDR1 and CDR2 (germline): GTSNPN, SVGIG (reference sequence). The CDR3 contains 14 residues. V was shortened by 7 bases and J by 5 bases, with 20 bases between the two germline ends. CDR3 sequence (DNA): TGTGCCTTGGGGCGTCGGGACGCGAGAACTGAAGCTTTCTTT. Protein product: CALGRRDARTEAFF.

This chain uses TRBV5-5 with TRBJ1-2; possible D gene TRBD1, 5 bases. Trimming stripped 0 bases from V and 5 bases from J, with 14 bases between. Per germline, CDR1 SGHKS and CDR2 YYEKEE (reference sequence). The CDR3 runs to 15 residues. The CDR3 sequence: CASSLGAGVGYGYTF. The CDR3 nucleotides are TGTGCCAGCAGCTTGGGTGCGGGGGTCGGATATGGCTACACCTTC.

This chain uses TRBV7-9 with TRBJ1-1, with TRBD1 as a possible D gene (6 bases). Trimming took off 7 bases at V and 1 base at J, with 16 bases between the two ends. The CDR3 sequence is 15 residues long. From germline, CDR1 is SEHNR and CDR2 FQNEAQ (reference sequence). The CDR3 DNA sequence: TGTGCCAGCATTAAGTCGGCCAGGGGGAACACTGAAGCTTTCTTT. Encoded protein: CASIKSARGNTEAFF.

The chain uses TRBV29-1 and TRBJ1-1; D perhaps matches TRBD1 (6 bases). The CDR3 totals 13 residues. Germline CDR1 is SQVTM and CDR2 is ANQGSEA. Trimming removed 5 bases at V and 1 base at J, with 11 bases between. The CDR3 loop reads CSVQKGGNTEAFF. The CDR3 region has the DNA TGCAGCGTTCAAAAAGGGGGGAACACTGAAGCTTTCTTT.

This clone was picked up one time. The chain uses TRBV27 and TRBJ2-1; 8 bases map to TRBD2. After removal of 7 bases from V and 3 bases from J, the junction contained 5 bases not matched to a gene. Looked up from germline, CDR1 is MNHEY and CDR2 is SMNVEV (reference sequence). CDR3 length: 14 amino acids. CDR3 residues: CASIVREGYNEQFF. The CDR3 DNA follows: TGTGCCAGCATCGTACGGGAGGGCTACAATGAGCAGTTCTTC.

This chain uses TRBV19 with TRBJ2-7; D possibly uses TRBD1 or TRBD2 (5 bases each). Germline loops: CDR1 LNHDA, CDR2 SQIVND (reference sequence). CDR3 length: 14 residues. V was trimmed by 6 bases and J by 5 bases, leaving 17 bases between them. Here the CDR3 reads CASRLRGLGDEQYF. For the CDR3, the DNA is TGTGCCAGTAGGCTGAGAGGGTTGGGGGACGAGCAGTACTTC.

This chain joins TRBV5-1 and TRBJ2-1; 10 nucleotides match TRBD2. This CDR3 is 14 amino acids long. Germline V gene lookup returns CDR1 SGHRS and CDR2 YFSETQ. V was clipped by 6 bases and J by 4 bases; unmatched bases: 4. The CDR3 DNA reads TGCGCCAGCACTAGCGGGGGCTATTACAATGAGCAGTTCTTC. Translated, it gives CASTSGGYYNEQFF.

The chain has TRBV6-4 and TRBJ2-1; possibly TRBD1 or TRBD2 for D (5 bases each). Trimming stripped 4 bases from V and 8 bases from J, with 15 bases between. There are 14 residues in the CDR3. Germline CDR1 is MRHNA and CDR2 is SNTAGT. The CDR3 DNA follows: TGTGCCAGCAGTGCAACTTGGGGGTCTGATGAGCAGTTCTTC. As protein: CASSATWGSDEQFF.

The V and J genes are TRBV28 and TRBJ2-2, with 15 bases matching TRBD2. The CDR3 length is 18 residues. V shed 6 bases, J shed 1 base, and the junction held 6 bases outside the gene matches. Germline CDR1 MDHEN, CDR2 SYDVKM. CDR3 sequence: CASRGGTSGGLNTGELFF. In DNA, the CDR3 is TGTGCCAGCAGAGGGGGGACTAGCGGGGGGCTGAACACCGGGGAGCTGTTTTTT.

Only one count was recorded for this clone. The chain is built from TRBV7-2 and TRBJ2-5; 11 bases are a match to TRBD1. CDR3 length: 15 amino acids. V lost 5 bases to trimming and J lost 5 bases; unmatched junction nucleotides: 7. Germline V gives CDR1 SGHTA, CDR2 FQGNSA. The CDR3 region has the DNA TGTGCCAGCAGCCCCGGACAGGGGGCAGGGGAGACCCAGTACTTC. It specifies CASSPGQGAGETQYF.

This clone showed up just a few times. The chain uses TRBV12-1 and TRBJ1-2. TRBV12-1 is a recognized pseudogene. The CDR3 loop spans 17 amino acids. The CDR3 here is CASSFNGQPGPFYGYTF. CDR3 DNA sequence: TGTGCCAGCAGCTTCAATGGTCAACCCGGGCCGTTCTATGGCTACACCTTC.

The rearrangement uses TRBV19 and TRBJ2-3; a possible D gene is TRBD2 (6 bases). V lost 3 bases and J 1 base, leaving 11 bases between the germline ends. This CDR3 contains 15 residues. Germline V gene data show CDR1 as LNHDA and CDR2 as SQIVND (reference sequence). In DNA, the CDR3 is TGTGCCAGTAGTATGGGGGGAACCGGCACAGATACGCAGTATTTT. Its protein is CASSMGGTGTDTQYF.

There are a few counts of this clone. This chain connects TRBV19 to TRBJ1-5, with D perhaps TRBD1 (6 bases). Trimming left V 11 bases short and J 4 bases short, with 18 bases between. Germline V gene sequence: CDR1 LNHDA, CDR2 SQIVND (reference sequence). The CDR3 spans 14 residues. CDR3 protein: CASGQGNQNQPQHF. The CDR3, as DNA: TGTGCCTCGGGGCAGGGGAATCAAAATCAGCCCCAGCATTTT.

This CDR3 is CASSLGDREYGYTF. Here the CDR3 DNA reads TGCGCCAGCAGCTTGGGGGACAGGGAGTATGGCTACACCTTC. The gene calls are TRBV5-1 and TRBJ1-2, with 9 bases lining up with TRBD1. Germline values: CDR1 SGHRS, CDR2 YFSETQ. This CDR3 contains 14 residues. The V gene end was trimmed by 0 bases and the J gene end by 5 bases; junction bases not matched to a gene: 2.